This T cell receptor beta chain was captured by sequencing in a study of cytomegalovirus exposure and HLA in healthy donors. The primer mix had 60 Vbeta and 13 Jbeta primers. Sequencing used immunoSEQ multiplex PCR; TCRdb keeps in-frame clones, though not all of them. This sample yields around 190,000 clones, of which approximately 80% are seen a single time; around 1.2% belongs to the top ten. This clone was seen a single time. This CDR3 has 15 residues. Germline V gene data show CDR1 as SGHVS and CDR2 as FQNEAQ. V dropped 0 bases and J dropped 7 bases, with 13 bases sitting between them. The rearrangement links TRBV7-8 to TRBJ2-1; D possibly corresponds to TRBD1 (7 bases). Sequenced: PBMCs. The TCR comes from a girl aged 2-10 years in good health and CMV-seropositive. The CDR3 loop reads CASSLASQGGNEQFF. The CDR3 DNA reads as TGTGCCAGCAGCTTAGCGTCCCAGGGGGGTAATGAGCAGTTCTTC.